This TCR beta chain was sequenced during a study of cytomegalovirus exposure and HLA in healthy donors. Whole-study findings and limits: A few CMV-associated chains proved CMV antigen-specific in vitro.

Germline CDR1 is SGHAT and CDR2 is FQNNGV. V was trimmed by 3 bases and J by 4 bases, leaving 13 bases between them. The CDR3 is 14 amino acids. This clone was seen once. Its cognate antigen is unknown. Only in-frame clones appear in the TCRdb table, and some are missing; sequencing was by immunoSEQ multiplex PCR. The top ten clones hold more than 1.5% of a sample with some 110,000 clones, about 91% of them seen once. This clonotype was obtained from a man in his late teens or twenties in good health and CMV-seronegative. The J gene is TRBJ2-7, the V gene TRBV11-2; D perhaps matches TRBD1 (7 bases). Sample: PBMCs. The CDR3 coding sequence is TGTGCCAGCAGCTTCGGCAGGGGGGAGTACGAGCAGTACTTC. This translates into CASSFGRGEYEQYF. Combining the CDR3 with reference TRBV11-2 and TRBJ2-7 gives the whole variable domain EAGVAQSPRYKIIEKRQSVAFWCNPISGHATLYWYQQILGQGPKLLIQFQNNGVVDDSQLPKDRFSAERLKGVDSTLKIQPAKLEDSAVYLCASSFGRGEYEQYFGPGTRLTVT.